The 32 T cell receptor beta chains below were found in one sample sequenced in a study of blood T cell repertoires in COVID-19. TCRdb's copy holds only in-frame clones and misses some; the assay was immunoSEQ multiplex PCR. The table includes about 400,000 clones, around 88% detected once. Sample: peripheral blood. The source of these receptors is a woman aged 25 to 39 with acute or convalescent COVID-19.

The gene calls are TRBV2 and TRBJ2-3; 7 nucleotides align to TRBD2. The CDR3 length is 14 residues. The V and J ends lost 6 bases and 1 base, in that order; junction bases with no gene match: 4. Per the germline V gene, CDR1 is SNHLY and CDR2 is FYNNEI. The CDR3 spells CASSSGGRTDTQYF. The CDR3, as DNA: TGTGCCAGCAGCTCGGGGGGACGCACAGATACGCAGTATTTT.

J is TRBJ2-5 and V is TRBV7-9; TRBD1 aligns across 7 bases. This CDR3 region has 13 residues. V lost 5 bases and J lost 5; bases outside the gene matches: 5. Germline V gives CDR1 SEHNR, CDR2 FQNEAQ (reference sequence). The CDR3 DNA reads TGTGCCAGCAGCGGACGACAGGGTGAGACCCAGTACTTC. Encoded protein: CASSGRQGETQYF.

This clone is a singleton in its sample. The genes are TRBV29-1 and TRBJ1-2; D is undetermined. Germline loops: CDR1 SQVTM, CDR2 ANQGSEA. The CDR3 contains 13 residues. The ends were cut back, 1 base at V and 6 bases at J, with 12 bases in the middle. This CDR3 reads CSVEVGGRDGYTF. In DNA, the CDR3 is TGCAGCGTTGAAGTAGGAGGGAGGGATGGCTACACCTTC.

This clone was recorded once. The rearrangement links TRBV4-1 to TRBJ2-3; 7 bases agree with TRBD2. Per germline, CDR1 MGHRA and CDR2 YSYEKL. This CDR3 has 15 residues. V dropped 6 bases and J dropped 0; count of bases not matched to a gene: 6. The CDR3 DNA sequence: TGCGCCAGCAGACGGAGCGGGGTAAGCACAGATACGCAGTATTTT. Translating it yields CASRRSGVSTDTQYF.

CDR3 sequence: CASSSARIGQGETGELFF. The CDR3 DNA follows: TGTGCCAGCAGCTCCGCCCGGATAGGACAGGGAGAGACCGGGGAGCTGTTTTTT. The J gene is TRBJ2-2, the V gene TRBV5-4, with 8 bases aligning to TRBD1. This CDR3 is built from 18 residues. Germline CDR1 is SGHNT and CDR2 is YYREEE (reference sequence). The V and J ends lost 3 bases and 5 bases, in that order; junction bases with no gene match: 15.

The chain is built from TRBV12-3 or TRBV12-4 and TRBJ1-2; D is unresolved. The CDR3 is 12 residues long. V shed 5 bases and J shed 4 bases, with 8 bases lying between them. CDR3 nucleotides: TGTGCCAGCAGTGCGCACAGCTATGGCTACACCTTC. It specifies CASSAHSYGYTF.

V gene TRBV28 combines with J gene TRBJ1-2; 10 bases align to TRBD1. V dropped 6 bases and J dropped 4; count of bases not matched to a gene: 14. Germline V gene data show CDR1 as MDHEN and CDR2 as SYDVKM. This CDR3 spans 17 amino acids. This CDR3 reads CASSSSGTGVWSYGYTF. The CDR3 coding sequence is TGTGCCAGCAGCTCATCCGGGACAGGGGTTTGGTCCTATGGCTACACCTTC.

The rearrangement links TRBV5-1 to TRBJ2-1; no definite D call. CDR1 SGHRS and CDR2 YFSETQ come from the germline V gene. Trimming took 2 bases from V and 5 from J, leaving 11 bases between them. The CDR3 loop spans 14 amino acids. CDR3 sequence: CASSFILGDNEQFF. As DNA, the CDR3 is TGCGCCAGCAGCTTTATTCTCGGAGACAATGAGCAGTTCTTC.

The gene calls are TRBV6-6 and TRBJ1-1, with D tentatively TRBD1 (6 bases). This CDR3 is 14 amino acids long. Germline CDR1 reads MNHNY; CDR2 reads SVGAGI (reference sequence). Trimming removed 5 bases at V and 11 bases at J, with 21 bases between. The CDR3 bases are TGTGCCAGCAGTGACCAGGGGACCCTCGATAGGGCTTTCTTT. Encoded protein: CASSDQGTLDRAFF.

The chain has TRBV6-5 and TRBJ2-7, with 8 bases matching TRBD1. The CDR3 runs to 13 residues. Germline V lookup: CDR1 MNHEY, CDR2 SVGAGI. Trimming took 8 bases from V and 6 from J; bases not matched to a gene: 9. The CDR3 spells CASRIGQGGEQYF. CDR3 sequence (DNA): TGTGCCAGCCGTATCGGACAGGGCGGCGAGCAGTACTTC.

The chain has TRBV3-1 (or the pseudogene TRBV3-2) and TRBJ2-1, with 12 bases lining up with TRBD2. With 3 bases clipped from V and 6 bases from J, the junction kept 9 bases outside the gene matches. The germline V gene encodes CDR1 LGHDT and CDR2 YNNKEL (reference sequence). The CDR3 is 17 residues long. The CDR3 coding sequence is TGTGCCAGCAGCCATGATGACCTAGCGGGGGGGGGCAATGAGCAGTTCTTC. Translating it yields CASSHDDLAGGGNEQFF.

A few counts support this clone. The chain employs TRBV19 and TRBJ1-1; D gene ambiguous. The CDR3 is 11 residues long. Germline assignment: CDR1 LNHDA and CDR2 SQIVND (reference sequence). The V end lost 3 bases, the J end lost 10 bases, and 9 bases lay between the germline ends. In DNA form, the CDR3 reads TGTGCCAGTAGTATTAGAGTTGGAGCTTTCTTT. Translated, it gives CASSIRVGAFF.

The gene calls are TRBV10-2 and TRBJ2-7, with TRBD1 identical over 7 bases. CDR1 is WSHSY and CDR2 is SAAADI in the germline V gene. Unmatched junction bases numbered 8, after V lost 1 base and J lost 2 bases. The CDR3 spans 16 residues. CDR3 region: CASSEYGGGQTYEQYF. CDR3 sequence (DNA): TGCGCCAGCAGTGAGTATGGTGGGGGACAGACCTACGAGCAGTACTTC.

This clone was recorded only once. This sequence joins TRBV2 and TRBJ2-2; D is perhaps TRBD2 (6 bases). V lost 8 bases and J lost 6, with 25 bases in between. Per the germline V gene, CDR1 is SNHLY and CDR2 is FYNNEI. The CDR3 is made up of 17 amino acids. DNA of the CDR3: TGTGCCAGCGGGGGGAGGCGGGGCCTTGCGATTCCCGGGGAGCTGTTTTTT. Amino acids: CASGGRRGLAIPGELFF.

The V and J genes are TRBV24-1 and TRBJ2-3; TRBD1 matches 9 bases. Trimming cost V 2 bases and J 11 bases; bases outside gene matches: 7. The CDR3 extends over 14 amino acids. CDR1 is KGHDR, CDR2 SFDVKD, per germline. Here the CDR3 reads CATSDSTDRGGQYF. CDR3 coding DNA: TGTGCCACCAGTGATTCGACGGACAGGGGAGGGCAGTATTTT.

The V and J genes are TRBV10-2 and TRBJ1-2; TRBD1 is a possible D gene (6 bases). This CDR3 region has 14 residues. The V gene lost 5 bases and the J gene lost 2 bases, with 12 bases spanning the gap. Germline V gives CDR1 WSHSY, CDR2 SAAADI. This chain's CDR3 is CASSFNRVNYGYTF. The CDR3 DNA reads as TGCGCCAGCAGTTTCAACAGGGTGAACTATGGCTACACCTTC.

This clone was found once. The chain employs TRBV11-2 and TRBJ2-7, with TRBD1 matching over 10 bases. J gave up 6 bases and V 5 bases, and 10 bases lay outside the gene matches. The germline V gene has CDR1 SGHAT and CDR2 FQNNGV. There are 15 residues in the CDR3. In DNA form, the CDR3 reads TGTGCCAGCAGCCCTTCATCGGGACAGGGGAGCGAGCAGTACTTC. This codes for CASSPSSGQGSEQYF.

The genes are TRBV19 and TRBJ2-2; D is perhaps TRBD1 (6 bases). The germline V and J ends were trimmed by 6 bases and 7 bases, with 15 bases remaining between them. Germline V CDR1 and CDR2: LNHDA, SQIVND (reference sequence). The CDR3 contains 14 residues. CDR3 residues: CASRDPGASGELFF. The CDR3 DNA follows: TGTGCCAGTAGGGATCCAGGGGCGAGCGGGGAGCTGTTTTTT.

This chain uses TRBV5-5 with TRBJ2-5, with TRBD1 matching 7 bases. CDR1 is SGHKS and CDR2 is YYEKEE in the germline V gene (reference sequence). The length of the CDR3 is 14 residues. Losses at the gene ends were 4 bases for V and 1 base for J; bases not matched to a gene: 4. CDR3 loop: CASSVNRGQETQYF. CDR3 DNA: TGTGCCAGCAGCGTAAACAGGGGCCAAGAGACCCAGTACTTC.

The J gene is TRBJ1-6, the V gene TRBV5-5; 10 bases match TRBD1. Unmatched junction bases numbered 5, after V lost 0 bases and J lost 11 bases. Germline CDR1 is SGHKS and CDR2 is YYEKEE (reference sequence). CDR3 length equals 15 residues. The CDR3 DNA reads TGTGCCAGCAGCTTGGCCGGGACAGGGGAGGCACCCCTCCACTTT. Its protein product is CASSLAGTGEAPLHF.

The chain is built from TRBV27 and TRBJ1-1; 9 bases agree with TRBD1. The V gene's germline CDR1 is MNHEY and CDR2 SMNVEV (reference sequence). The CDR3 length is 14 residues. Trimming at V came to 7 bases and at J to 1 base, leaving 4 bases not matched to a gene. The CDR3, as DNA: TGTGCCAGCACCTCGACAGGGGGGAACACTGAAGCTTTCTTT. Translated: CASTSTGGNTEAFF.

Written as DNA, the CDR3 is TGTGCCAGCAGTGAGGCCGAGACAGAAGCTTTCTTT. Translating it yields CASSEAETEAFF. This chain links TRBV6-1 with TRBJ1-1; no definite D call. Trimming removed 3 bases from V and 8 bases from J, with 10 bases in between. CDR3 length equals 12 residues. Germline V gene data show CDR1 as MNHNS and CDR2 as SASEGT.

The V gene is TRBV27, the J gene TRBJ2-6; 7 positions agree with TRBD1. V shed 5 bases, J shed 2 bases, and the junction held 12 bases outside the gene matches. The CDR3 has 18 residues. Germline-derived CDR1 and CDR2 are MNHEY and SMNVEV (reference sequence). CDR3 sequence: CASSPRQGKSPGANVLTF. CDR3 DNA: TGTGCCAGCAGTCCCCGACAGGGTAAAAGTCCTGGGGCCAACGTCCTGACTTTC. Variable domain in full (rest from reference TRBV27 and TRBJ2-6): EAQVTQNPRYLITVTGKKLTVTCSQNMNHEYMSWYRQDPGLGLRQIYYSMNVEVTDKGDVPEGYKVSRKEKRNFPLILESPSPNQTSLYFCASSPRQGKSPGANVLTFGAGSRLTVL.

This chain uses TRBV5-5 with TRBJ1-1, with D unresolved. V gave up 1 base and J gave up 8 bases, with 15 bases separating them. CDR1 and CDR2 from the germline V gene are SGHKS and YYEKEE (reference sequence). The length of the CDR3 is 14 residues. The CDR3 spells CASSLPSSHGEAFF. The CDR3 DNA follows: TGTGCCAGCAGCTTGCCCTCAAGTCACGGGGAAGCTTTCTTT.

This chain links TRBV5-1 with TRBJ1-1; D gene uncertain. CDR1 is SGHRS, CDR2 YFSETQ, per germline. Trimming stripped 1 base from V and 5 bases from J, with 9 bases between. The CDR3 spans 13 residues. In nucleotides, the CDR3 is TGCGCCAGCAGCTTGAACAGTGCTACTGAAGCTTTCTTT. The encoded protein is CASSLNSATEAFF.

The chain is built from TRBV20-1 and TRBJ1-2; unclear D gene. Looked up from germline, CDR1 is DFQATT and CDR2 is SNEGSKA (reference sequence). With 8 bases removed from V and 8 bases from J, the gap between germline ends came to 15 bases. The CDR3 spans 11 residues. In nucleotides, the CDR3 is TGCAGTATTAGCCCCAATAGGGGCTACACCTTC. It codes for CSISPNRGYTF.

The V gene is TRBV7-9, the J gene TRBJ2-5, with a tentative D call TRBD1 (6 bases). The V end lost 4 bases, the J end lost 4 bases, and 16 bases lay between the germline ends. This CDR3 contains 15 residues. Germline V gives CDR1 SEHNR, CDR2 FQNEAQ (reference sequence). CDR3 protein: CASSSWAGASETQYF. CDR3 DNA: TGTGCCAGCAGCTCTTGGGCAGGGGCCTCAGAGACCCAGTACTTC.

The V gene is TRBV18, the J gene TRBJ1-2; 8 nucleotides agree with TRBD1. The V and J ends lost 5 bases and 3 bases, in that order; junction bases with no gene match: 5. CDR1 and CDR2 from the germline V gene are KGHSH and LQKENI. The CDR3 spans 14 residues. The CDR3 DNA follows: TGTGCCAGCTCATCCGAGACAGGGGACTATGGCTACACCTTC. Translating it yields CASSSETGDYGYTF.

V and J are TRBV2 and TRBJ1-1; no definite D call. V was trimmed by 3 bases and J by 6 bases, leaving 11 bases between them. This CDR3 spans 13 amino acids. Germline values: CDR1 SNHLY, CDR2 FYNNEI. The CDR3 protein is CASSDPGRPEAFF. DNA for the CDR3: TGTGCCAGCAGTGATCCAGGCCGTCCTGAAGCTTTCTTT.

The chain links TRBV29-1 to TRBJ2-3; perhaps TRBD2 as D (5 bases). Trimming left V 7 bases short and J 2 bases short, with 10 bases between. The germline V gene has CDR1 SQVTM and CDR2 ANQGSEA. The CDR3 has 12 amino acids. The CDR3 loop reads CSGSGITDTQYF. The CDR3 DNA follows: TGCAGCGGCTCCGGGATCACAGATACGCAGTATTTT.

V usage is TRBV3-1 (or the pseudogene TRBV3-2) and J usage is TRBJ2-2; 10 positions match TRBD1. J lost 5 bases, V lost 0 bases, and 3 bases had no gene match. The CDR3 covers 16 residues. CDR1 LGHDT and CDR2 YNNKEL come from the germline V gene (reference sequence). DNA of the CDR3: TGTGCCAGCAGCCAAGAGGGGACAGGGGTTACCGGGGAGCTGTTTTTT. Amino acid sequence: CASSQEGTGVTGELFF.

The chain uses TRBV7-9 and TRBJ2-1; 7 bases line up with TRBD1. CDR1 SEHNR and CDR2 FQNEAQ come from the germline V gene (reference sequence). The CDR3 runs to 15 residues. J lost 4 bases, V lost 6 bases, and 9 bases had no gene match. As DNA, the CDR3 is TGTGCCAGCAGGACCCGGGACAGTCTTTACAATGAGCAGTTCTTC. Its protein is CASRTRDSLYNEQFF.